This T cell receptor (beta chain) comes out of a study of T cells in lung cancer brain metastases. Study-wide results and limits: Brain metastases had fewer unique productive clones than primaries (median around 1,400 versus 4,600).

The germline V gene encodes CDR1 SQVTM and CDR2 ANQGSEA. The CDR3 has 14 amino acids. The V gene lost 3 bases and the J gene lost 6 bases, with 15 bases spanning the gap. Patients had either synchronous oligometastatic disease or delayed solitary brain metastasis recurrence. No patient had a history of multiple malignancies, as such patients were excluded. Guided by marked H&E slides, tumor areas were macrodissected from 4 to 6 unstained, deparaffinized 10 um sections. Produced via immunoSEQ multiplex PCR; TCRdb's table is partial and in-frame only. The profile shows 1,000 or so clones, around 89% of them singletons. This clone has just one count. The antigen is not known.

The receptor was isolated from a middle-aged woman with non-small cell lung cancer that had spread to the brain. The specimen was tumor tissue from a brain metastasis. The chain couples TRBV29-1 to TRBJ2-1; D is uncertain. The CDR3 DNA follows: TGCAGCGTTGATATCTCGTCTTGGGGCAATGAGCAGTTCTTC. Translation gives CSVDISSWGNEQFF.